This is a list of T cell receptor beta chains from one sample in a study of PD-1 blockade in classical Hodgkin lymphoma. Sequencing was performed with immunoSEQ multiplex PCR; in TCRdb, only in-frame clones are kept and a portion is missing. The table has 45,000 to 55,000 clones, over 70% seen once. The sequenced sample was peripheral blood mononuclear cells (PBMCs), obtained at baseline. The receptors were sampled from a human donor with classical Hodgkin lymphoma. The CDR3 runs from the conserved cysteine through the conserved F or W. Each record gives: CDR3 protein, CDR3 DNA, clone size, D gene, V gene, J gene. A D gene is named only where the DNA matches it firmly. Only some rows state a clone size, as once, few, many or a class for expanded clones.

cdr3_aa: CASSSEDYGYTF
cdr3_nt: TGTGCCAGCAGCTCAGAAGACTATGGCTACACCTTC
clone_size: once
d_call: -
v_call: TRBV7-9
j_call: TRBJ1-2

cdr3_aa: CAIRREQGASDTQYF
cdr3_nt: TGTGCCATCAGGCGGGAACAGGGGGCTTCAGATACGCAGTATTTT
clone_size: -
d_call: TRBD1
v_call: TRBV10-3
j_call: TRBJ2-3

cdr3_aa: CSVEDRNKGEKLFF
cdr3_nt: TGCAGCGTTGAGGACCGTAATAAGGGTGAAAAACTGTTTTTT
clone_size: -
d_call: -
v_call: TRBV29-1
j_call: TRBJ1-4

cdr3_aa: CASSDRQREGQTGELFF
cdr3_nt: TGTGCCAGCAGTGACAGGCAGCGGGAGGGCCAAACCGGGGAGCTGTTTTTT
clone_size: -
d_call: TRBD2
v_call: TRBV9
j_call: TRBJ2-2

cdr3_aa: CSVPAGSRTEAFF
cdr3_nt: TGCAGCGTTCCCGCGGGGTCCCGAACTGAAGCTTTCTTT
clone_size: -
d_call: -
v_call: TRBV29-1
j_call: TRBJ1-1

cdr3_aa: CASRPTISTNEKLFF
cdr3_nt: TGTGCCAGCAGGCCGACGATTTCAACTAATGAAAAACTGTTTTTT
clone_size: -
d_call: -
v_call: TRBV7-9
j_call: TRBJ1-4

cdr3_aa: CASSPTAHTDTQYF
cdr3_nt: TGTGCCAGCTCACCCACGGCTCACACAGATACGCAGTATTTT
clone_size: once
d_call: -
v_call: TRBV18
j_call: TRBJ2-3

cdr3_aa: CASSFASVNTEAFF
cdr3_nt: TGTGCCAGCAGCTTTGCCAGTGTGAACACTGAAGCTTTCTTT
clone_size: -
d_call: -
v_call: TRBV5-4
j_call: TRBJ1-1

cdr3_aa: CSTGQGAGGYTF
cdr3_nt: TGCAGCACTGGACAGGGGGCGGGGGGCTACACCTTC
clone_size: -
d_call: TRBD1
v_call: TRBV29-1
j_call: TRBJ1-2

cdr3_aa: CASSSLRVSYNEQFF
cdr3_nt: TGTGCCAGCAGCTCCCTGCGCGTCTCCTACAATGAGCAGTTCTTC
clone_size: -
d_call: -
v_call: TRBV11-3
j_call: TRBJ2-1

cdr3_aa: CASSFSSNQPQHF
cdr3_nt: TGTGCCAGCAGCTTCAGTAGCAATCAGCCCCAGCATTTT
clone_size: -
d_call: -
v_call: TRBV11-3
j_call: TRBJ1-5

cdr3_aa: CASSAFRAPYEQYF
cdr3_nt: TGTGCCAGCAGCGCCTTCAGGGCCCCCTACGAGCAGTACTTC
clone_size: once
d_call: -
v_call: TRBV7-3
j_call: TRBJ2-7

cdr3_aa: CASGGWGNEQYF
cdr3_nt: TGTGCCAGCGGGGGCTGGGGGAACGAGCAGTACTTC
clone_size: -
d_call: -
v_call: TRBV6-6
j_call: TRBJ2-7

cdr3_aa: CASSLGRTGTSGPQETQYF
cdr3_nt: TGTGCCAGCAGCCTAGGACGCACGGGGACTAGCGGACCCCAAGAGACCCAGTACTTC
clone_size: -
d_call: TRBD2
v_call: TRBV4-2
j_call: TRBJ2-5

cdr3_aa: CASSPGGRTEAFF
cdr3_nt: TGTGCCAGCAGCCCGGGAGGGAGGACTGAAGCTTTCTTT
clone_size: -
d_call: -
v_call: TRBV9
j_call: TRBJ1-1

cdr3_aa: CASSSRFSGTYNEQFF
cdr3_nt: TGTGCCAGCAGCTCCCGGTTTAGCGGGACCTACAATGAGCAGTTCTTC
clone_size: -
d_call: TRBD2
v_call: TRBV7-2
j_call: TRBJ2-1

cdr3_aa: CASSLIRSTEAFF
cdr3_nt: TGTGCCAGCAGCTTGATCAGGTCCACTGAAGCTTTCTTT
clone_size: -
d_call: -
v_call: TRBV5-8
j_call: TRBJ1-1

cdr3_aa: CASTPRGPGEAFF
cdr3_nt: TGTGCCAGCACCCCACGGGGGCCAGGGGAAGCTTTCTTT
clone_size: -
d_call: -
v_call: TRBV7-9
j_call: TRBJ1-1

cdr3_aa: CAIKVVLGNEQFF
cdr3_nt: TGTGCCATCAAGGTCGTTTTGGGCAATGAGCAGTTCTTC
clone_size: -
d_call: -
v_call: TRBV10-3
j_call: TRBJ2-1

cdr3_aa: CASIRTAATEAFF
cdr3_nt: TGTGCCAGCATTCGGACGGCGGCCACTGAAGCTTTCTTT
clone_size: -
d_call: -
v_call: TRBV2
j_call: TRBJ1-1

cdr3_aa: CASSEEGGTEAFF
cdr3_nt: TGTGCCAGCAGTGAAGAAGGTGGCACTGAAGCTTTCTTT
clone_size: -
d_call: -
v_call: TRBV6-4
j_call: TRBJ1-1

cdr3_aa: CAWSQQGPSYGYTF
cdr3_nt: TGTGCCTGGAGTCAACAGGGGCCTAGCTATGGCTACACCTTC
clone_size: -
d_call: TRBD1
v_call: TRBV30
j_call: TRBJ1-2

cdr3_aa: CAILTGSYEQYF
cdr3_nt: TGTGCCATCTTAACAGGCTCCTACGAGCAGTACTTC
clone_size: few
d_call: -
v_call: TRBV10-3
j_call: TRBJ2-7

cdr3_aa: CASSQDTSGRTDTQYF
cdr3_nt: TGCGCCAGCAGCCAAGATACTAGCGGACGCACAGATACGCAGTATTTT
clone_size: few
d_call: TRBD2
v_call: TRBV4-1
j_call: TRBJ2-3

cdr3_aa: CASSPQGYGQPQHF
cdr3_nt: TGTGCCAGTAGCCCCCAGGGGTACGGACAGCCCCAGCATTTT
clone_size: -
d_call: -
v_call: TRBV19
j_call: TRBJ1-5

cdr3_aa: CASSQVPGPGNTIYF
cdr3_nt: TGCGCCAGCAGCCAAGTTCCAGGACCAGGAAACACCATATATTTT
clone_size: -
d_call: -
v_call: TRBV4-1
j_call: TRBJ1-3

cdr3_aa: CASSLNPGTGLINEKLFF
cdr3_nt: TGCGCCAGCAGCTTAAACCCCGGGACAGGGCTCATTAATGAAAAACTGTTTTTT
clone_size: -
d_call: TRBD1
v_call: TRBV5-1
j_call: TRBJ1-4

cdr3_aa: CASSWRGTGLSQNIQYF
cdr3_nt: TGTGCCAGCAGCTGGCGGGGGACAGGACTGAGTCAAAACATTCAGTACTTC
clone_size: -
d_call: -
v_call: TRBV27
j_call: TRBJ2-4

cdr3_aa: CAISEPSAGTDTQYF
cdr3_nt: TGTGCCATCAGTGAGCCCTCTGCCGGCACAGATACGCAGTATTTT
clone_size: once
d_call: -
v_call: TRBV10-3
j_call: TRBJ2-3

cdr3_aa: CSVEGPADEQYF
cdr3_nt: TGCAGCGTTGAGGGACCGGCCGACGAGCAGTACTTC
clone_size: -
d_call: -
v_call: TRBV29-1
j_call: TRBJ2-7

cdr3_aa: CASSTGQGGTEAFF
cdr3_nt: TGTGCCAGCAGCACGGGACAGGGAGGCACTGAAGCTTTCTTT
clone_size: -
d_call: TRBD1
v_call: TRBV7-3
j_call: TRBJ1-1

cdr3_aa: CAIRTRIQRGDTQYF
cdr3_nt: TGTGCCATCAGAACTAGGATACAGCGGGGAGATACGCAGTATTTT
clone_size: -
d_call: TRBD2
v_call: TRBV10-3
j_call: TRBJ2-3

cdr3_aa: CAWSVVGQGLNTEAFF
cdr3_nt: TGTGCCTGGAGTGTGGTTGGGCAGGGGCTGAACACTGAAGCTTTCTTT
clone_size: -
d_call: -
v_call: TRBV30
j_call: TRBJ1-1

cdr3_aa: CASSPNVGMGGYEQYF
cdr3_nt: TGTGCCAGCAGCCCCAATGTAGGAATGGGCGGCTACGAGCAGTACTTC
clone_size: few
d_call: -
v_call: TRBV7-2
j_call: TRBJ2-7

cdr3_aa: CASSQSPVGRGTTNEKLFF
cdr3_nt: TGCGCCAGCAGCCAAAGCCCCGTGGGCAGGGGGACGACTAATGAAAAACTGTTTTTT
clone_size: -
d_call: TRBD1
v_call: TRBV4-1
j_call: TRBJ1-4

cdr3_aa: CASSVGSSYNEQFF
cdr3_nt: TGTGCCAGCAGCGTAGGGAGCTCCTACAATGAGCAGTTCTTC
clone_size: -
d_call: -
v_call: TRBV9
j_call: TRBJ2-1

cdr3_aa: CASSDILAGESNEQFF
cdr3_nt: TGTGCCAGCAGCGATATACTAGCGGGAGAGAGCAATGAGCAGTTCTTC
clone_size: few
d_call: TRBD2
v_call: TRBV9
j_call: TRBJ2-1

cdr3_aa: CASSQVITEGGTEAFF
cdr3_nt: TGTGCCAGCAGCCAAGTCATTACGGAAGGGGGCACTGAAGCTTTCTTT
clone_size: few
d_call: -
v_call: TRBV4-2
j_call: TRBJ1-1

cdr3_aa: CASSFDRGREQPQHF
cdr3_nt: TGTGCCAGCAGCTTTGACAGGGGGCGCGAACAGCCCCAGCATTTT
clone_size: once
d_call: TRBD1
v_call: TRBV7-8
j_call: TRBJ1-5

cdr3_aa: CASSLGGQAEAFF
cdr3_nt: TGTGCCAGCAGTTTAGGAGGACAAGCTGAAGCTTTCTTT
clone_size: -
d_call: -
v_call: TRBV27
j_call: TRBJ1-1

cdr3_aa: CASSQDIGTGGTGELFF
cdr3_nt: TGCGCCAGCAGCCAAGATATTGGAACAGGGGGCACCGGGGAGCTGTTTTTT
clone_size: -
d_call: TRBD1
v_call: TRBV4-3
j_call: TRBJ2-2

cdr3_aa: CASRLTLNTEAFF
cdr3_nt: TGTGCCAGCAGATTGACACTAAACACTGAAGCTTTCTTT
clone_size: few
d_call: -
v_call: TRBV27
j_call: TRBJ1-1

cdr3_aa: CASSLGWKGEKLFF
cdr3_nt: TGTGCCAGCAGCTTAGGATGGAAGGGAGAAAAACTGTTTTTT
clone_size: once
d_call: -
v_call: TRBV11-2
j_call: TRBJ1-4

cdr3_aa: CASILTAVSYNEQFF
cdr3_nt: TGTGCCAGCATCCTCACAGCAGTCTCCTACAATGAGCAGTTCTTC
clone_size: few
d_call: -
v_call: TRBV7-9
j_call: TRBJ2-1

cdr3_aa: CASSPLTNLAKNIQYF
cdr3_nt: TGTGCCAGCAGCCCCTTGACTAACCTAGCCAAAAACATTCAGTACTTC
clone_size: -
d_call: -
v_call: TRBV11-3
j_call: TRBJ2-4

cdr3_aa: CASSVDQGASTDTQYF
cdr3_nt: TGTGCCAGCAGCGTAGATCAGGGGGCTAGCACAGATACGCAGTATTTT
clone_size: -
d_call: TRBD1
v_call: TRBV9
j_call: TRBJ2-3

cdr3_aa: CSVDRDPGNNEQFF
cdr3_nt: TGCAGCGTTGACCGGGACCCTGGGAACAATGAGCAGTTCTTC
clone_size: -
d_call: -
v_call: TRBV29-1
j_call: TRBJ2-1

cdr3_aa: CASSEGPGSYGYTF
cdr3_nt: TGTGCCAGCAGCGAAGGGCCGGGCAGCTATGGCTACACCTTC
clone_size: -
d_call: -
v_call: TRBV11-3
j_call: TRBJ1-2

cdr3_aa: CASSPGTSGSRDEQFF
cdr3_nt: TGCGCCAGCAGCCCCGGGACTAGCGGGAGCAGGGATGAGCAGTTCTTC
clone_size: -
d_call: TRBD2
v_call: TRBV5-1
j_call: TRBJ2-1

cdr3_aa: CASSLLGGEAGELFF
cdr3_nt: TGCGCCAGCAGCTTGTTGGGAGGGGAGGCCGGGGAGCTGTTTTTT
clone_size: -
d_call: TRBD2
v_call: TRBV5-1
j_call: TRBJ2-2

cdr3_aa: CASSLRLADTQYF
cdr3_nt: TGTGCCAGCAGCTTACGTCTTGCAGATACGCAGTATTTT
clone_size: -
d_call: -
v_call: TRBV7-3
j_call: TRBJ2-3

cdr3_aa: CASSLAGGTSYEQYF
cdr3_nt: TGTGCCAGCAGCTTGGCCGGTGGGACTAGCTACGAGCAGTACTTC
clone_size: -
d_call: TRBD2
v_call: TRBV5-4
j_call: TRBJ2-7

cdr3_aa: CASSYSWGTDTQYF
cdr3_nt: TGTGCCAGCAGTTACTCGTGGGGAACAGATACGCAGTATTTT
clone_size: -
d_call: -
v_call: TRBV6-6
j_call: TRBJ2-3